This T cell receptor (beta chain) was sequenced in a study of regulatory T cells in long-lasting Graves disease. Study at large: More than 5 years of antithyroid drugs with positive TSH receptor antibodies defined persistent Graves' disease.

Documented time point: persistent/refractory GD, antithyroid drugs over 5 years with positive TRAb. RNA isolated from PBMCs was used to make the TCR library. EDTA tubes received around 9.9 milliliters of collected peripheral blood. This clonotype was counted many times. The CDR3 consists of 17 residues. V lost 6 bases and J lost 0, with 20 bases in between. CDR1 is MNHEY and CDR2 is SMNVEV in the germline V gene (reference sequence). Investigators prepared the TCR beta libraries by applying iRepertoire HTBI primers and Arm-PCR of CDR3 regions. In TCRdb, the multiplex PCR reads were re-called with MiXCR into one record per CDR3 protein. The sample contains some 340,000 distinct CDR3 sequences, about 23% of which appear only once.

This specimen was peripheral blood mononuclear cells (PBMCs), taken when the disease was refractory, from a patient treated with antithyroid drugs. V is TRBV27 and J is TRBJ1-1; maybe TRBD1 (6 bases). The receptor's source is a woman aged 40 to 55 with Graves disease. CDR3 sequence: CASSATGKGLLNTEAFF. Written as DNA, the CDR3 is TGTGCCAGCAGCGCGACAGGAAAGGGCTTACTGAACACTGAAGCTTTCTTT.